Only a few counts were recorded for the clone carrying this TCR beta chain. Its specificity is not known. A much larger clone is a single base away; this may be a read error. This record comes from a study of CD8+CD57+ T cells in acquired aplastic anemia. Study summary: Sorted CD4+ and CD8+ cells gave a mean 3.2 ug DNA, range about 0.2 to 27.4 ug.

Germline CDR1 is MGHRA and CDR2 is YSYEKL. V lost 1 base and J lost 2; bases outside the gene matches: 2. The length of the CDR3 is 14 residues. TCR beta VDJ combinations and CDR3 sequences were profiled from genomic DNA. One entry per CDR3 protein, called by TCRdb with MiXCR from the reads. The sample has about 180,000 distinct CDR3 sequences; around 60% are singletons. General study findings and limits: Patients did not significantly differ from controls in CD8+ Simpson's diversity.

For sequencing, patients were chosen who had shown expansion of CD8+CD57+ cells by flow cytometry. Patients, without exception, had severe acquired aplastic anemia. No patient had been given any therapy when blood was sampled. This chain connects TRBV4-1 to TRBJ2-7; 7 bases are a match to TRBD2. Specimen: sorted CD4+, CD8+, or CD8+CD57+ T cells (not recorded which) from PBMCs. The sequence was obtained from a human donor with aplastic anemia. The CDR3 DNA reads TGCGCCAGCAGCCAAGGTCGGGGGGCCTACGAGCAGTACTTC. Protein product: CASSQGRGAYEQYF.